A selection of T cell receptor beta chains follows, all from one sample in a study of siplizumab effects on memory and regulatory T cells. Sequenced by immunoSEQ multiplex PCR; TCRdb stores in-frame clones only, minus some. The data contain about 82,000 clones, around 90% of them singletons. Sequences were obtained from Tregs sorted from blood. These receptors all stem from a human donor in good health. Each CDR3 is given with its conserved first and last residue. Each record gives: J gene, V gene, clone size, D gene, CDR3 protein, CDR3 DNA. The D gene is left open where the match is weak. For some rows the clone size is stated as once, few or many, or as a class when expanded; others skip it.

j_call: TRBJ1-1; v_call: TRBV7-9; clone_size: .; d_call: .; cdr3_aa: CASSGRVTEAFF; cdr3_nt: TGTGCCAGCAGCGGGCGGGTCACTGAAGCTTTCTTT
j_call: TRBJ2-3; v_call: TRBV6-4; clone_size: .; d_call: TRBD2; cdr3_aa: CASSERGSTDTQYF; cdr3_nt: TGTGCCAGCAGTGAGCGGGGGAGCACAGATACGCAGTATTTT
j_call: TRBJ2-3; v_call: TRBV4-3; clone_size: few; d_call: .; cdr3_aa: CASSQEEGLYTDTQYF; cdr3_nt: TGCGCCAGCAGCCAAGAAGAGGGGCTTTACACAGATACGCAGTATTTT
j_call: TRBJ2-3; v_call: TRBV7-9; clone_size: .; d_call: TRBD1; cdr3_aa: CASSRGQGFIGTQYF; cdr3_nt: TGTGCCAGCAGCCGGGGACAGGGTTTTATCGGTACGCAGTATTTT
j_call: TRBJ2-2; v_call: TRBV5-1; clone_size: .; d_call: .; cdr3_aa: CASSLETLTGELFF; cdr3_nt: TGCGCCAGCAGCTTGGAGACACTCACCGGGGAGCTGTTTTTT
j_call: TRBJ2-7; v_call: TRBV28; clone_size: .; d_call: .; cdr3_aa: CASSYTGLPYEQYF; cdr3_nt: TGTGCCAGCAGTTATACAGGGTTGCCCTACGAGCAGTACTTC
j_call: TRBJ1-1; v_call: TRBV7-8; clone_size: .; d_call: TRBD1; cdr3_aa: CASSSGQQLTEAFF; cdr3_nt: TGTGCCAGCAGCTCGGGACAGCAACTCACTGAAGCTTTCTTT
j_call: TRBJ2-7; v_call: TRBV28; clone_size: .; d_call: .; cdr3_aa: CASSSYPGGGGAEYEQYF; cdr3_nt: TGTGCCAGCAGTTCGTACCCTGGGGGCGGGGGCGCGGAGTACGAGCAGTACTTC
j_call: TRBJ2-2; v_call: TRBV10-1; clone_size: .; d_call: .; cdr3_aa: CASSESGGGNTGELFF; cdr3_nt: TGCGCCAGCAGTGAGTCGGGAGGGGGGAACACCGGGGAGCTGTTTTTT
j_call: TRBJ1-3; v_call: TRBV6-5; clone_size: .; d_call: .; cdr3_aa: CASSPQGTGNTIYF; cdr3_nt: TGTGCCAGCAGTCCACAGGGTACGGGAAACACCATATATTTT
j_call: TRBJ1-3; v_call: TRBV14; clone_size: once; d_call: .; cdr3_aa: CASSQGSGNTIYF; cdr3_nt: TGTGCCAGCAGCCAAGGGTCTGGAAACACCATATATTTT
j_call: TRBJ2-3; v_call: TRBV4-1; clone_size: .; d_call: TRBD2; cdr3_aa: CASSQALTTSGVPPDTQYF; cdr3_nt: TGCGCCAGCAGCCAAGCTCTCACCACTAGCGGGGTCCCTCCAGATACGCAGTATTTT
j_call: TRBJ1-6; v_call: TRBV2; clone_size: .; d_call: .; cdr3_aa: CASSEALRGGNSPLHF; cdr3_nt: TGTGCCAGCAGTGAAGCGCTCAGGGGAGGCAATTCACCCCTCCACTTT
j_call: TRBJ2-1; v_call: TRBV5-1; clone_size: once; d_call: .; cdr3_aa: CASSLTGNNEQFF; cdr3_nt: TGCGCCAGCAGCTTGACCGGGAACAATGAGCAGTTCTTC
j_call: TRBJ2-7; v_call: TRBV7-2; clone_size: .; d_call: .; cdr3_aa: CASSNYEQYF; cdr3_nt: TGTGCCAGCAGCAACTACGAGCAGTACTTC
j_call: TRBJ2-3; v_call: TRBV19; clone_size: .; d_call: .; cdr3_aa: CASSMGDTQYF; cdr3_nt: TGTGCCAGTAGTATGGGTGATACGCAGTATTTT
j_call: TRBJ2-1; v_call: TRBV2; clone_size: .; d_call: TRBD1; cdr3_aa: CASRPGQGGSNEQFF; cdr3_nt: TGTGCCAGCCGGCCGGGACAGGGAGGTAGCAATGAGCAGTTCTTC
j_call: TRBJ2-3; v_call: TRBV7-9; clone_size: .; d_call: TRBD2; cdr3_aa: CASSLLASGADTQYF; cdr3_nt: TGTGCCAGCAGCTTACTGGCTAGCGGGGCAGATACGCAGTATTTT
j_call: TRBJ1-2; v_call: TRBV28; clone_size: .; d_call: .; cdr3_aa: CASSPGQYGYTF; cdr3_nt: TGTGCCAGCAGTCCCGGACAGTATGGCTACACCTTC
j_call: TRBJ2-1; v_call: TRBV15; clone_size: .; d_call: .; cdr3_aa: CATSASAIYNEQFF; cdr3_nt: TGTGCCACCAGCGCGAGTGCGATCTACAATGAGCAGTTCTTC
j_call: TRBJ1-1; v_call: TRBV18; clone_size: .; d_call: TRBD1; cdr3_aa: CASSPPGTGGAYTEAFF; cdr3_nt: TGTGCCAGCTCACCACCTGGGACAGGGGGCGCCTATACTGAAGCTTTCTTT
j_call: TRBJ1-4; v_call: TRBV10-2; clone_size: .; d_call: .; cdr3_aa: CASRGVAGEKLFF; cdr3_nt: TGCGCCAGCAGGGGGGTGGCGGGTGAAAAACTGTTTTTT
j_call: TRBJ1-2; v_call: TRBV15; clone_size: .; d_call: TRBD1; cdr3_aa: CATSRGDRVGYGYTF; cdr3_nt: TGTGCCACCAGCAGAGGGGACAGGGTTGGCTATGGCTACACCTTC
j_call: TRBJ2-3; v_call: TRBV29-1; clone_size: .; d_call: .; cdr3_aa: CSVELGRGGKDTQYF; cdr3_nt: TGCAGCGTTGAGCTGGGCAGGGGCGGTAAAGATACGCAGTATTTT